The 18 T cell receptor beta chains below come from one sample, sequenced in a study of blood T cell repertoires in COVID-19. The method was immunoSEQ multiplex PCR; TCRdb's version includes in-frame clones alone and lacks a portion of them. The sample lists a few hundred thousand clones; over 75% were seen once. The sequencing input was peripheral blood. The source of these receptors is a human donor in a cohort sampled during active COVID-19.

The chain couples TRBV3-1 (or the pseudogene TRBV3-2) to TRBJ2-3, with 9 positions matching TRBD2. With 1 base clipped from V and 6 bases from J, the junction kept 26 bases outside the gene matches. Germline assignment: CDR1 LGHDT and CDR2 YNNKEL (reference sequence). This CDR3 spans 22 amino acids. The chain's CDR3 is CASSQVTGITVERGELYDTQYF. CDR3 coding DNA: TGTGCCAGCAGCCAAGTCACAGGTATTACCGTTGAGCGGGGGGAATTGTACGATACGCAGTATTTT.

This chain joins TRBV4-1 and TRBJ1-2, with no clear D. In germline, CDR1 is MGHRA, CDR2 YSYEKL. The length of the CDR3 is 14 residues. V was pared by 1 base and J by 5 bases, with 11 bases between. Here the CDR3 DNA reads TGCGCCAGCAGCCAAGTCGCAAGCGTTTATGGCTACACCTTC. The encoded protein is CASSQVASVYGYTF.

This clone appeared a single time. V gene TRBV7-9 combines with J gene TRBJ2-7; 10 bases are a match to TRBD2. Germline CDR1 and CDR2: SEHNR and FQNEAQ (reference sequence). Trimming cost V 5 bases and J 0 bases; bases outside gene matches: 7. The CDR3 is made up of 16 amino acids. Written as DNA, the CDR3 is TGTGCCAGCAGCCCCGGGACTAGCGCGAGCTCCTACGAGCAGTACTTC. This codes for CASSPGTSASSYEQYF. The whole variable domain, remainder taken from reference TRBV7-9 and TRBJ2-7, is DTGVSQNPRHKITKRGQNVTFRCDPISEHNRLYWYRQTLGQGPEFLTYFQNEAQLEKSRLLSDRFSAERPKGSFSTLEIQRTEQGDSAMYLCASSPGTSASSYEQYFGPGTRLTVT.

The chain links TRBV4-2 to TRBJ2-2; unclear D gene. Germline assignment: CDR1 LGHNA and CDR2 YNFKEQ. The CDR3 is made up of 15 amino acids. Deletions cut 4 bases from V and 1 base from J, with 10 bases between. This chain's CDR3 is CASSPPGWNTGELFF. CDR3 bases: TGTGCCAGCAGCCCCCCCGGGTGGAACACCGGGGAGCTGTTTTTT.

The chain carries TRBV24-1 and TRBJ2-3, with D tentatively TRBD1 (5 bases). CDR3 length: 16 amino acids. The V and J ends lost 0 bases and 3 bases respectively, with 12 bases between them. The germline V gene has CDR1 KGHDR and CDR2 SFDVKD. The CDR3 bases are TGTGCCACCAGTGATTTGTCAAACAGGCTTACAGATACGCAGTATTTT. It translates to CATSDLSNRLTDTQYF.

The chain recombines TRBV18 with TRBJ2-2, with D possibly matching TRBD2 (6 bases). Deletions cut 3 bases from V and 4 bases from J, with 15 bases between. CDR3 size: 16 residues. In germline, CDR1 is KGHSH, CDR2 LQKENI. CDR3 bases: TGTGCCAGCTCACCGTCCCCCCGGGGGACCACCGGGGAGCTGTTTTTT. It is translated as CASSPSPRGTTGELFF. Combining the CDR3 with reference TRBV18 and TRBJ2-2 gives the whole variable domain NAGVMQNPRHLVRRRGQEARLRCSPMKGHSHVYWYRQLPEEGLKFMVYLQKENIIDESGMPKERFSAEFPKEGPSILRIQQVVRGDSAAYFCASSPSPRGTTGELFFGEGSRLTVL.

The V gene is TRBV5-1, the J gene TRBJ2-7, with 7 bases that match TRBD2. The trim removed 4 bases at V and 2 bases at J, leaving 6 bases unmatched. Germline CDR1 and CDR2: SGHRS and YFSETQ. The CDR3 consists of 14 residues. The CDR3 nucleotides are TGCGCCAGCAGCGCAGCTAGCGGTACCTACGAGCAGTACTTC. This gives the protein CASSAASGTYEQYF. Filled out from reference TRBV5-1 and TRBJ2-7, the complete variable domain reads KAGVTQTPRYLIKTRGQQVTLSCSPISGHRSVSWYQQTPGQGLQFLFEYFSETQRNKGNFPGRFSGRQFSNSRSEMNVSTLELGDSALYLCASSAASGTYEQYFGPGTRLTVT.

This chain connects TRBV6-5 to TRBJ2-7; 12 bases line up with TRBD2. CDR1 is MNHEY and CDR2 is SVGAGI in the germline V gene. The CDR3 is 14 amino acids. The J segment lost 5 bases and the V segment lost 5 bases, leaving 4 bases of the junction unmatched. The CDR3 reads CASSRLAGADEQYF. For the CDR3, the DNA is TGTGCCAGCAGTCGACTAGCGGGGGCGGACGAGCAGTACTTC.

This clone appeared many times. The rearrangement uses TRBV12-5 and TRBJ1-1; maybe TRBD1 (6 bases). CDR3 length: 15 residues. In germline, CDR1 is LGHNT, CDR2 FRNRAP. Between the trimmed V and J ends, which lost 6 bases and 3 bases, there was a span of 17 bases. CDR3: CASGPSDRIHTEAFF. In DNA, the CDR3 is TGTGCTAGTGGCCCCTCCGACAGGATCCACACTGAAGCTTTCTTT.

CDR3 sequence reads: CASSPEGRKQYF. CDR3 in DNA: TGTGCCAGCAGCCCCGAGGGGAGGAAGCAGTACTTC. The chain joins TRBV12-3 or TRBV12-4 to TRBJ2-7, with D maybe TRBD2 (6 bases). The CDR3 has 12 amino acids. With 6 bases removed from V and 8 bases from J, the gap between germline ends came to 14 bases.

The CDR3 loop reads CASSQDGQGLFTDTQYF. The DNA for the CDR3 is TGCGCCAGCAGCCAAGATGGTCAGGGGCTTTTTACAGATACGCAGTATTTT. The chain combines TRBV4-1 with TRBJ2-3; TRBD1 is a possible D gene (6 bases). In germline, CDR1 is MGHRA, CDR2 YSYEKL. V lost 0 bases and J lost 3, with 16 bases in between. The CDR3 has 17 residues.

V is TRBV18 and J is TRBJ1-1, with 10 bases lining up with TRBD1. V was pared by 3 bases and J by 6 bases, with 4 bases of the junction left unmatched. Looked up from germline, CDR1 is KGHSH and CDR2 is LQKENI. The CDR3 sequence is 14 residues long. CDR3 sequence reads: CASSPPGQGSEAFF. The DNA of the CDR3 is TGTGCCAGCTCACCTCCGGGACAGGGGTCTGAAGCTTTCTTT.

In the case of this clone: Other DNA sequences in the sample encode the same CDR3. The chain links TRBV9 to TRBJ1-4; D unresolved. The CDR3 extends over 14 amino acids. CDR1 SGDLS and CDR2 YYNGEE come from the germline V gene. Trimming took 0 bases from V and 4 from J, leaving 7 bases between them. This chain's CDR3 is CASSVGRINEKLFF. The CDR3 nucleotides read TGTGCCAGCAGCGTAGGCAGGATTAATGAAAAACTGTTTTTT.

The V gene is TRBV7-6, the J gene TRBJ2-5; 15 bases are shared with TRBD2. The germline V gene has CDR1 SGHVS and CDR2 FNYEAQ. With 5 bases clipped from V and 1 base from J, the junction kept 11 bases outside the gene matches. The CDR3 has 19 amino acids. For the CDR3, the DNA is TGTGCCAGCAGCCCCCGATGGACTAGCGGGGGGGTTATCCAAGAGACCCAGTACTTC. Its protein is CASSPRWTSGGVIQETQYF.

The rearrangement links TRBV5-1 to TRBJ2-4; 7 nucleotides line up with TRBD1. CDR3 length equals 17 residues. CDR1 SGHRS and CDR2 YFSETQ come from the germline V gene. Trimming removed 4 bases from V and 1 base from J; junction bases left unmatched: 11. This CDR3 is CASSRDSPRRAKNIQYF. CDR3 sequence (DNA): TGCGCCAGCAGCCGGGACAGTCCCCGGCGGGCCAAAAACATTCAGTACTTC.

The chain links TRBV9 to TRBJ1-3, with TRBD1 identical over 11 bases. Germline V gives CDR1 SGDLS, CDR2 YYNGEE. This CDR3 has 15 residues. V lost 0 bases to trimming and J lost 10 bases; unmatched junction nucleotides: 6. The CDR3: CASSVERTGGSTIYF. In DNA form, the CDR3 reads TGTGCCAGCAGCGTAGAGAGGACAGGGGGCAGTACCATATATTTT.

This chain uses TRBV9 with TRBJ2-2; D not resolved. The V and J ends lost 0 bases and 4 bases respectively, with 7 bases between them. The CDR3 extends over 14 amino acids. Germline-derived CDR1 and CDR2 are SGDLS and YYNGEE. The CDR3 DNA reads TGTGCCAGCAGCGTAGGGAGCAGCACCGGGGAGCTGTTTTTT. Protein sequence: CASSVGSSTGELFF.

The rearrangement joins TRBV10-1 to TRBJ1-1; no reliable D call. V shed 2 bases and J shed 4 bases, with 14 bases lying between them. This CDR3 region has 15 residues. CDR1 is WNHNN, CDR2 SYGVQD, per germline (reference sequence). This CDR3 reads CASSENPSDATEAFF. DNA of the CDR3: TGCGCCAGCAGTGAGAACCCAAGCGACGCCACTGAAGCTTTCTTT.